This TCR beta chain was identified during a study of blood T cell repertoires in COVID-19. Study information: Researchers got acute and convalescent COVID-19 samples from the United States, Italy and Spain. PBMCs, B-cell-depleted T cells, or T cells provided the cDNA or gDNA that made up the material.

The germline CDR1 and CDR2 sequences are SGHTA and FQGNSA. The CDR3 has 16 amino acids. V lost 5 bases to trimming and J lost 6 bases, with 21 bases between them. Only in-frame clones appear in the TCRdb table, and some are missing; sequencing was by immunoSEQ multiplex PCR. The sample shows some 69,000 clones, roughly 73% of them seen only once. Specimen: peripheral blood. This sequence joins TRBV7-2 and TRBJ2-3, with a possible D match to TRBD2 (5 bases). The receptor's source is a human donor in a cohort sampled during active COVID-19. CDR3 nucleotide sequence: TGTGCCAGCAGCCTACGGACTTTTGCGGGTGCCGATACGCAGTATTTT. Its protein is CASSLRTFAGADTQYF.